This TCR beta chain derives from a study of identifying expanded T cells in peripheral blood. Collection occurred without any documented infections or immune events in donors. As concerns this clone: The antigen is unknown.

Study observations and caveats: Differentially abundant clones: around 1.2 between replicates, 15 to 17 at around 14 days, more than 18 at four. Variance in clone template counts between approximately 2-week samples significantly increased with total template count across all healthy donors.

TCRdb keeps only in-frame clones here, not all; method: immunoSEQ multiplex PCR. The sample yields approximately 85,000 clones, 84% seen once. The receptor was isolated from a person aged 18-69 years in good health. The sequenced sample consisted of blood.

The CDR3 nucleotides read TGTGCCAGCAGCCCAAGGACAGGGGCATTCAGTGGCTACACCTTC. It specifies CASSPRTGAFSGYTF. The chain has TRBV5-4 and TRBJ1-2; 9 positions agree with TRBD1. V shed 4 bases, J shed 7 bases, and the junction held 11 bases outside the gene matches. CDR1 and CDR2 from the germline V gene are SGHNT and YYREEE (reference sequence). CDR3 length: 15 residues.